The 8 T cell receptor beta chains below come from one sample, sequenced in a study of CD4 T cell repertoires in COVID-19. Data came from immunoSEQ multiplex PCR; TCRdb stores just in-frame clones and leaves some out. The table lists about 75,000 clones, 83% of them singletons. This specimen consisted of CD4+ T cells from peripheral blood, obtained after recovery from COVID-19. These receptors all stem from a human donor who had COVID-19.

A few counts support this clone. The chain uses TRBV6-1 and TRBJ2-7, with D possibly being TRBD1 or TRBD2 (5 bases each). The V end was cut by 1 base, the J end by 7 bases, with 14 bases between. The CDR3 consists of 14 residues. Per germline, CDR1 MNHNS and CDR2 SASEGT. The CDR3 protein is CASSEVGDVREQYF. The CDR3 DNA sequence: TGTGCCAGCAGTGAAGTGGGGGATGTGAGGGAGCAGTACTTC.

The V call is TRBV28, the J call TRBJ2-7, with 7 bases lining up with TRBD2. J was trimmed by 2 bases and V by 5 bases; bases with no gene match: 6. CDR1 and CDR2 (germline): MDHEN, SYDVKM. The CDR3 totals 14 residues. CDR3 protein: CASSKGREPYEQYF. The CDR3 nucleotides are TGTGCCAGCAGTAAGGGGAGGGAGCCCTACGAGCAGTACTTC. The whole variable domain, filled in from reference TRBV28 and TRBJ2-7, reads DVKVTQSSRYLVKRTGEKVFLECVQDMDHENMFWYRQDPGLGLRLIYFSYDVKMKEKGDIPEGYSVSREKKERFSLILESASTNQTSMYLCASSKGREPYEQYFGPGTRLTVT.

The chain links TRBV19 to TRBJ1-2; 11 bases fit TRBD1. The germline CDR1 and CDR2 sequences are LNHDA and SQIVND (reference sequence). The CDR3 extends over 16 amino acids. Trimming at V came to 4 bases and at J to 8 bases, leaving 12 bases not matched to a gene. The CDR3 DNA is TGTGCCAGTAGTACCATTATAGGACAGGGGGCTGGAGGCTACACCTTC. Protein: CASSTIIGQGAGGYTF.

This rearrangement joins TRBV7-9 to TRBJ2-1, with D possibly being TRBD1 (5 bases). Per germline, CDR1 SEHNR and CDR2 FQNEAQ (reference sequence). V was trimmed by 1 base and J by 15 bases, leaving 13 bases between them. This CDR3 has 12 residues. CDR3 sequence (DNA): TGTGCCAGCAGCTTAGAGTGGCAGGGTGGGTTCTTC. It encodes CASSLEWQGGFF.

V gene TRBV5-1 combines with J gene TRBJ1-2; 8 nucleotides line up with TRBD1. V gave up 4 bases and J gave up 6 bases; unmatched junction bases: 2. The V gene's germline CDR1 is SGHRS and CDR2 YFSETQ. The CDR3 has 12 amino acids. The CDR3 region has the DNA TGCGCCAGCAGCCAACAGGGGGATGGCTACACCTTC. Protein: CASSQQGDGYTF. The whole variable domain, remainder taken from reference TRBV5-1 and TRBJ1-2, is KAGVTQTPRYLIKTRGQQVTLSCSPISGHRSVSWYQQTPGQGLQFLFEYFSETQRNKGNFPGRFSGRQFSNSRSEMNVSTLELGDSALYLCASSQQGDGYTFGSGTRLTVV.

This clone has a handful of counts. This sequence joins TRBV27 and TRBJ1-1, with 7 bases that match TRBD1. This CDR3 is 14 amino acids long. Losses at the gene ends were 6 bases for V and 1 base for J; bases not matched to a gene: 5. Germline V gives CDR1 MNHEY, CDR2 SMNVEV (reference sequence). The CDR3 nucleotides read TGTGCCAGCAGCATAACAGGGGAGAACACTGAAGCTTTCTTT. It encodes CASSITGENTEAFF.

This clone was counted a single time. The rearrangement links TRBV6-1 to TRBJ2-7, with D unclear. CDR3 length: 13 amino acids. Per germline, CDR1 MNHNS and CDR2 SASEGT. Trimming took 2 bases from V and 6 from J, leaving 11 bases between them. CDR3 loop: CASSETSWAEQYF. In DNA, the CDR3 is TGTGCCAGCAGTGAAACATCATGGGCCGAGCAGTACTTC.

This clone has only one observation. This sequence joins TRBV2 and TRBJ2-5; D is unresolved. The CDR3 covers 13 residues. V lost 4 bases and J lost 5, with 11 bases in between. CDR1 is SNHLY, CDR2 FYNNEI, per germline. The CDR3 reads CASSAGLGETQYF. The CDR3 DNA is TGTGCCAGCAGTGCCGGGCTTGGGGAGACCCAGTACTTC.